This TCR beta chain was observed in a study of shared T cell receptors in the human thymus. This clone showed up just a few times. In germline, CDR1 is LNHDA, CDR2 SQIVND (reference sequence). This CDR3 has 14 residues. The V gene end was trimmed by 7 bases and the J gene end by 4 bases; junction bases not matched to a gene: 9. The data were produced by immunoSEQ multiplex PCR, yet TCRdb's version contains in-frame clones alone and is incomplete. Counted here are approximately 580,000 clones, approximately 80% occurring once; the ten biggest clones make up 0.013%. This same sample was also part of a study on human thymus T cells. This second report adds: Corrective surgery for congenital heart defects was being performed on the healthy Finnish infants who were the donors.

This TCR derives from a boy in the first two years of life with a congenital heart defect. Sequencing was performed on thymocytes. The chain is built from TRBV19 and TRBJ1-2; TRBD1 agrees at 7 bases. CDR3 region: CASTDSDRTYGYTF. The CDR3, as DNA: TGTGCCAGTACCGATTCGGACAGGACCTATGGCTACACCTTC. The full variable domain, in which reference TRBV19 and TRBJ1-2 provide the parts outside the CDR3, is DGGITQSPKYLFRKEGQNVTLSCEQNLNHDAMYWYRQDPGQGLRLIYYSQIVNDFQKGDIAEGYSVSREKKESFPLTVTSAQKNPTAFYLCASTDSDRTYGYTFGSGTRLTVV.